In this sample, the clone carrying this TCR beta chain turned up a few times. Its antigen is unidentified. Primers included in the PCR were 60 Vbeta and 13 Jbeta primers. Method: immunoSEQ multiplex PCR; TCRdb's copy keeps in-frame clones and lacks some. Among 140,000 to 150,000 clones listed, more than 8% were seen once. This sample was included in a study of cytomegalovirus exposure and HLA in healthy donors. Broader study findings: The majority of TCR sequences were rare, yet some public TCRs appeared in many donors. Associated with cytomegalovirus, according to the listing, were about 160 TCR beta chains. Immune exposure information comprised only CMV serostatus.

The CDR3 has 14 residues. The V and J ends lost 1 base and 3 bases, in that order; junction bases with no gene match: 2. Germline V gene data show CDR1 as SQVTM and CDR2 as ANQGSEA. The specimen sequenced was PBMCs. The V call is TRBV29-1, the J call TRBJ2-3; 9 bases are a match to TRBD1. The sequence derives from a man between 45 and 60 years old in good health and CMV-seronegative. In DNA, the CDR3 is TGCAGCGTTGAAGGGACAGGGGCGACAGATACGCAGTATTTT. Encoded protein: CSVEGTGATDTQYF.